Listed below are T cell receptor beta chains from one sample, sequenced in a study of Ad26.COV2.S vaccination and SARS-CoV-2 variants. This table comes from immunoSEQ multiplex PCR, and its TCRdb copy is limited to in-frame clones, with some not included. The sample carries around 340,000 clones, roughly 90% recorded once. The specimen comprised peripheral blood, sampled in a trial of Ad26.COV2.S vaccine versus placebo. Receptors were obtained from a person aged 18-60 years who received the Ad26.COV2.S COVID-19 vaccine or a placebo. The CDR3 runs from the conserved cysteine through the conserved F or W. The D gene is left open where the match is weak.

D gene	J gene	V gene	CDR3 protein	CDR3 DNA
TRBD1	TRBJ1-2	TRBV11-2	CASSPYPFRTGQKGEGYTF	TGTGCCAGCAGCCCCTACCCCTTTAGGACAGGGCAAAAGGGGGAAGGCTACACCTTC
.	TRBJ1-1	TRBV30	CAWCQGRENTEAFF	TGTGCCTGGTGTCAGGGCAGGGAGAACACTGAAGCTTTCTTT
TRBD2	TRBJ2-3	TRBV7-9	CASSLVSGRADTQYF	TGTGCCAGCAGCTTAGTAAGCGGGAGGGCTGATACGCAGTATTTT
.	TRBJ1-5	TRBV28	CASRPGDSPMWPQHF	TGTGCCAGCAGACCCGGTGACAGCCCTATGTGGCCCCAGCATTTT
.	TRBJ1-3	TRBV7-2	CASSLIGQGSGNTIYF	TGTGCCAGCAGCTTAATAGGGCAGGGGTCTGGAAACACCATATATTTT
.	TRBJ1-3	TRBV5-4	CASSLQGGNTIYF	TGTGCCAGCAGCTTGCAGGGGGGAAACACCATATATTTT
TRBD1	TRBJ1-5	TRBV5-6	CASSLFDRGRNQPQHF	TGTGCCAGCAGCTTGTTCGACAGGGGGAGGAATCAGCCCCAGCATTTT
TRBD2	TRBJ2-3	TRBV5-4	CASSGGEFQREEIDTQYF	TGTGCCAGCAGCGGCGGAGAGTTTCAGCGGGAGGAAATAGATACGCAGTATTTT
.	TRBJ2-7	TRBV7-8	CASSLGLGSYEQYF	TGTGCCAGCAGCTTGGGACTCGGAAGCTACGAGCAGTACTTC
.	TRBJ2-1	TRBV11-3	CASSLGGGISYNEQFF	TGTGCCAGCAGCTTAGGAGGGGGGATCTCCTACAATGAGCAGTTCTTC
TRBD2	TRBJ2-2	TRBV5-1	CASSPGTRITTGELFF	TGCGCCAGCAGCCCCGGGACTAGGATAACCACCGGGGAGCTGTTTTTT